In its sample, the clone carrying this TCR beta chain was seen many times. What it binds is unknown. The CDR3 end lies 3 residues beyond the end of the read and is filled in from the germline J gene. The data stem from a study of T cell clonality in common variable immunodeficiency. Regarding the study as a whole: In common variable immunodeficiency, TCR beta chains reportedly carried fewer deletions and N-nucleotide insertions.

Trimming took 5 bases from V and 7 from J, leaving 9 bases between them. This CDR3 has 12 residues. CDR1 is MNHEY, CDR2 SVGEGT, per germline. Using immunoSEQ multiplex PCR, the repertoire was profiled, and TCRdb retains in-frame clones only, with some absent. The sample was found to contain about 8,000 clones, and every one recurs. Specimen: peripheral blood mononuclear cells. This sequence joins TRBV6-2 or TRBV6-3 and TRBJ2-1, with TRBD1 as a possible D gene (6 bases). The sequence was collected from a human donor with common variable immunodeficiency. The CDR3: CASSAQGNEQFF. Partial CDR3 DNA: TGTGCCAGCAGTGCCCAGGGGAATGAG.